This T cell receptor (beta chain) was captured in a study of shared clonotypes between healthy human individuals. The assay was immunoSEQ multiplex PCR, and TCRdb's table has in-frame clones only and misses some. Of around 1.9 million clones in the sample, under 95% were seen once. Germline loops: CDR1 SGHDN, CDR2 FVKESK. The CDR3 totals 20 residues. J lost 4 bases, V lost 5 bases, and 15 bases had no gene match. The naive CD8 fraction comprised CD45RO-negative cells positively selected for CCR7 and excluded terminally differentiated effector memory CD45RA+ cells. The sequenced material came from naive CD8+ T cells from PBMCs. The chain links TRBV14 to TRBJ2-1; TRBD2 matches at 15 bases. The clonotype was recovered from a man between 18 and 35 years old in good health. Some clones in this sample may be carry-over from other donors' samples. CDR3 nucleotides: TGTGCCAGCAGCTTGTACAGGACCGGGACTAGCGGGAGGTCTTACAATGAGCAGTTCTTC. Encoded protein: CASSLYRTGTSGRSYNEQFF.